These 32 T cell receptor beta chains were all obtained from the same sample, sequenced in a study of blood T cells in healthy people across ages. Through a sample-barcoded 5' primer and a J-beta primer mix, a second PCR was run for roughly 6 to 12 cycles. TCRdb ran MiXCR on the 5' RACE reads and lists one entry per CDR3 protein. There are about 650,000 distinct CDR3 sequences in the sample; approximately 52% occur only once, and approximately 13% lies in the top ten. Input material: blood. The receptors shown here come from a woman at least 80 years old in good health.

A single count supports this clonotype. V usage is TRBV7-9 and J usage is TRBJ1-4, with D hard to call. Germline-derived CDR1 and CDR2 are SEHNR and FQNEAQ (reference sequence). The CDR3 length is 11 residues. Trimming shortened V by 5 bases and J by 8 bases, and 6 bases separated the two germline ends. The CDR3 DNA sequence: TGTGCCAGCAGCGTGGACGAAAAACTGTTTTTT. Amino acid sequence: CASSVDEKLFF.

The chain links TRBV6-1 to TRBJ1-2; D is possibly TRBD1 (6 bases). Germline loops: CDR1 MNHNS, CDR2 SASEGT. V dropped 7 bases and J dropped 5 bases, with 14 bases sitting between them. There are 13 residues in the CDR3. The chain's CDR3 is CASNEDRRYGYTF. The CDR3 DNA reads TGTGCCAGCAACGAAGACAGGCGGTATGGCTACACCTTC.

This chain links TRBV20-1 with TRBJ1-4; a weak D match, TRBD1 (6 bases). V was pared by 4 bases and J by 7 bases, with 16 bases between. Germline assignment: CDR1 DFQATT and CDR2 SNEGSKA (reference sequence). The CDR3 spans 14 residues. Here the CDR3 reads CSAKDSGEIEKLFF. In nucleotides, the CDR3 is TGCAGTGCTAAGGACAGTGGGGAGATTGAAAAACTGTTTTTT.

The CDR3, as DNA: TGTGCCATCAGTGGGGGCTTACTAGCGGGAGACGAGTACTTC. It translates to CAISGGLLAGDEYF. This sequence joins TRBV10-3 and TRBJ2-7, with TRBD2 identical over 11 bases. The CDR3 spans 14 residues. CDR1 and CDR2 (germline): ENHRY, SYGVKD. V dropped 4 bases and J dropped 11; count of bases not matched to a gene: 10.

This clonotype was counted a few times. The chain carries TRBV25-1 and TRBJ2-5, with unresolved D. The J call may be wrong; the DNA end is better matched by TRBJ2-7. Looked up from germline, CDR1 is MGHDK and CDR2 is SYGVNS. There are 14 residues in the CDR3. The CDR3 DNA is TGTGCCACCCGATCGTCCTATTACCCTTACGAGCAGTACTTC. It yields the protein CATRSSYYPYEQYF.

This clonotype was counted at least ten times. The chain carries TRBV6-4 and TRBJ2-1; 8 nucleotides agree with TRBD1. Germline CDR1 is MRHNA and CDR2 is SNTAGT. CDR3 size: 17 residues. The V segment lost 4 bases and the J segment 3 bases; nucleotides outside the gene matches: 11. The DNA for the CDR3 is TGTGCCAGCAGTGTCAAGGACAGGGTTTGGTACTACAATGAGCAGTTCTTC. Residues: CASSVKDRVWYYNEQFF.

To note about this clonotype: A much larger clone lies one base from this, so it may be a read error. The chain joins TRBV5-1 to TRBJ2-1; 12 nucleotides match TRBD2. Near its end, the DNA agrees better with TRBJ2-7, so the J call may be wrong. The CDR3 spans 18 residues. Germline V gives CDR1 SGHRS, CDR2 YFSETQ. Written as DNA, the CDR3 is TGCGCCAGCAGCTATGGCCCGACTAGCGGGGGCTCCTACAATGAGCAGTACTTC. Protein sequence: CASSYGPTSGGSYNEQYF.

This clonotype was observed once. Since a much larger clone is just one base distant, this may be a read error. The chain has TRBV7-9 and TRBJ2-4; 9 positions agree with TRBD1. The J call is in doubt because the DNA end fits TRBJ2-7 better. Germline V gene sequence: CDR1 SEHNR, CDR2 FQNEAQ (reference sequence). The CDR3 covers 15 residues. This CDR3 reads CASSSDRDREYEQYF. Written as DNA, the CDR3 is TGTGCCAGCAGCTCGGACCGGGACAGGGAATACGAGCAGTACTTC.

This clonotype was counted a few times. This chain's CDR3 is CAIGSSGYTGELFF. CDR3 coding DNA: TGTGCCATCGGCTCTAGCGGATACACCGGGGAGCTGTTTTTT. The rearrangement links TRBV10-3 to TRBJ2-2; 7 positions match TRBD2. Trimming took 8 bases from V and 3 from J; bases not matched to a gene: 6. This CDR3 region has 14 residues. CDR1 and CDR2 (germline): ENHRY, SYGVKD.

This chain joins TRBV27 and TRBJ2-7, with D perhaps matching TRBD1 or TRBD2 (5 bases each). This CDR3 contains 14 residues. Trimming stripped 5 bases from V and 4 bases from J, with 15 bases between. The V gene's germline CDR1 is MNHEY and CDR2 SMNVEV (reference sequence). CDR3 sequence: CASSLGRGLYEQYF. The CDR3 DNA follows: TGTGCCAGCAGTCTGGGACGTGGGTTGTACGAGCAGTACTTC.

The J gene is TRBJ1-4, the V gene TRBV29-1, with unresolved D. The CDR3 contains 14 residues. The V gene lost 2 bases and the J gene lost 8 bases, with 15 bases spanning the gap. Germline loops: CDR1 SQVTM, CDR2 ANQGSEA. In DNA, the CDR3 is TGCAGCGTTGAATCGACGGAAACGGGAGAAAAACTGTTTTTT. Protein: CSVESTETGEKLFF.

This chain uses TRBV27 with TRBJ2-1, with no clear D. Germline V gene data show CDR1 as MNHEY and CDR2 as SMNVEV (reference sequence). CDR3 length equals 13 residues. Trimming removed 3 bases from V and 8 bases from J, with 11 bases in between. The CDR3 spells CASSFNPRDEQFF. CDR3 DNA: TGTGCCAGCAGTTTCAACCCTCGGGATGAGCAGTTCTTC.

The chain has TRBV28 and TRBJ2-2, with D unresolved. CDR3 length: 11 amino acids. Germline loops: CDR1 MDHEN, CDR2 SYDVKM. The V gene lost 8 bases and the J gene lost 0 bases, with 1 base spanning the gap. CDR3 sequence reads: CASANTGELFF. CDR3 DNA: TGTGCCAGCGCGAACACCGGGGAGCTGTTTTTT.

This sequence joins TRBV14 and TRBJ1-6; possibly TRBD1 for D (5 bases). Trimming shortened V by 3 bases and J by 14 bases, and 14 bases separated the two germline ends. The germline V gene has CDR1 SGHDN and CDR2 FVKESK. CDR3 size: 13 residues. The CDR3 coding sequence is TGTGCCAGCAGCCACCCGGGGACGGCCGCCCTCCACTTT. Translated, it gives CASSHPGTAALHF.

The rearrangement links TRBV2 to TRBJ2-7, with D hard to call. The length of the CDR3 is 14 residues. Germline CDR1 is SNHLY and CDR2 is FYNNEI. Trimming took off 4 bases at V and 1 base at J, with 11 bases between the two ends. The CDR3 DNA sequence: TGTGCCAGCAGTGTTCGGGCCTGGTCCTACGAGCAGTACTTC. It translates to CASSVRAWSYEQYF.

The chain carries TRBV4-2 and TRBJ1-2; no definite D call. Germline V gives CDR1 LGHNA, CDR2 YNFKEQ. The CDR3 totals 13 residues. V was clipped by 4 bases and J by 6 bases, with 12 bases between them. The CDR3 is CASSPATADGYTF. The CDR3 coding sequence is TGTGCCAGCAGCCCTGCCACGGCTGATGGCTACACCTTC.

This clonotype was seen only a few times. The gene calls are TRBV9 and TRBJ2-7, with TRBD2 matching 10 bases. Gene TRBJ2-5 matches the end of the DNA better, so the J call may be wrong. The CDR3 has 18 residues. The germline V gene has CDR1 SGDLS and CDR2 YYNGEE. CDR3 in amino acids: CASSVMSSAGGLGETQYF. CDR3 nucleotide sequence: TGTGCCAGCAGCGTAATGAGCTCAGCGGGGGGGCTCGGAGAGACCCAGTACTTC.

CDR3 protein: CAISEGGELFF. Here the CDR3 DNA reads TGTGCCATCAGTGAAGGAGGGGAGCTGTTTTTT. The chain uses TRBV10-3 and TRBJ2-2, with unresolved D. CDR3 size: 11 residues. The germline V and J ends were trimmed by 3 bases and 8 bases, with 4 bases remaining between them. Looked up from germline, CDR1 is ENHRY and CDR2 is SYGVKD.

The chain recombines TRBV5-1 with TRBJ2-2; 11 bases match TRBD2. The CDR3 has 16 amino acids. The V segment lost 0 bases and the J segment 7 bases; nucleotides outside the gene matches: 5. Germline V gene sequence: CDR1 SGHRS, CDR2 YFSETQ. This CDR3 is CASSLEASGGIGELFF. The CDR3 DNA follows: TGCGCCAGCAGCTTGGAGGCTAGCGGGGGGATCGGGGAGCTGTTTTTT.

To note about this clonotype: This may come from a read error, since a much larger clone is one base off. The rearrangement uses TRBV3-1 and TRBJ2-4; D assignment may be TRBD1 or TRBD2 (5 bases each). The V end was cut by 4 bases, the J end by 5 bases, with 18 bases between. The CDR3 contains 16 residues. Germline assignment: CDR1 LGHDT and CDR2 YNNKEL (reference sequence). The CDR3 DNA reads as TGTGCCAGCAGCCTCCGGGACCCCAGGGACGAAAACATTCAGTACTTC. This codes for CASSLRDPRDENIQYF.

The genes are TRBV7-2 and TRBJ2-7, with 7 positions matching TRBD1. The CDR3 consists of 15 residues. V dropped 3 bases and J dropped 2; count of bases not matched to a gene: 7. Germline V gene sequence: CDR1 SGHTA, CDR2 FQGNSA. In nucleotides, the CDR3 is TGTGCCAGCAGCTTCATTAGGGGGCCAACCTACGAGCAGTACTTC. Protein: CASSFIRGPTYEQYF.

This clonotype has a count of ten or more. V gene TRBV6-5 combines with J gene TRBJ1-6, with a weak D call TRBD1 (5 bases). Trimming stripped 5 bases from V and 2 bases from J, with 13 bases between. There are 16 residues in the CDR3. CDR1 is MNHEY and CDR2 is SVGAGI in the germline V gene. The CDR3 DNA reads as TGTGCCAGCAGTCGAGGGGTGGACCCCTATAATTCACCCCTCCACTTT. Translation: CASSRGVDPYNSPLHF.

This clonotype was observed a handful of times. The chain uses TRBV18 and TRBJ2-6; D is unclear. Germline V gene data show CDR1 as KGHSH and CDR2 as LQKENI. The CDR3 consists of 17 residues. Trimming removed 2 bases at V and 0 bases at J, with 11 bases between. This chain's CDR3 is CASSPGEYPSGANVLTF. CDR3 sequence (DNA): TGTGCCAGCTCACCAGGGGAATATCCCTCTGGGGCCAACGTCCTGACTTTC.

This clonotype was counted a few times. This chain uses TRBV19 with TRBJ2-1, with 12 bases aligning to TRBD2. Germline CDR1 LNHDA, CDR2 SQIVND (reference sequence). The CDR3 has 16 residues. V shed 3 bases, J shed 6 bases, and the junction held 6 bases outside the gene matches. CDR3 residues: CASSMASGRGLNEQFF. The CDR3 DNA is TGTGCCAGTAGTATGGCTAGCGGGAGGGGGCTCAATGAGCAGTTCTTC.

CDR3 residues: CASSQDGGGLSNEQFF. The CDR3 DNA follows: TGCGCCAGCAGCCAAGATGGCGGGGGGCTGAGTAATGAGCAGTTCTTC. The genes are TRBV4-3 and TRBJ2-1; TRBD2 agrees at 8 bases. The CDR3 spans 16 residues. V gave up 0 bases and J gave up 7 bases; unmatched junction bases: 8. CDR1 LGHNA and CDR2 YSLEER come from the germline V gene.

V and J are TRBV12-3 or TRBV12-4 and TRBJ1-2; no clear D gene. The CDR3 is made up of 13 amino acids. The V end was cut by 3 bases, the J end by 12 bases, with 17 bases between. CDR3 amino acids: CASSFSNRWGDTF. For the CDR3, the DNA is TGTGCCAGCAGTTTTTCTAATAGGTGGGGTGACACCTTC.

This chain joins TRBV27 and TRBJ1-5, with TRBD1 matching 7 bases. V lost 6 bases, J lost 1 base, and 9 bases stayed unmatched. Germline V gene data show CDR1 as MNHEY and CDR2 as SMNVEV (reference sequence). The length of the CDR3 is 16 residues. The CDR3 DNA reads TGTGCCAGCAGCCGCCAGGGGGGATGGAGCAATCAGCCCCAGCATTTT. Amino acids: CASSRQGGWSNQPQHF.

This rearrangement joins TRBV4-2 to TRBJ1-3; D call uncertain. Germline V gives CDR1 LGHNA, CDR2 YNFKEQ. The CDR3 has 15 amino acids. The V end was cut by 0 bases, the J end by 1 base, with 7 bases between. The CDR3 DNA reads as TGTGCCAGCAGCCAAGAACGGTTTTCTGGAAACACCATATATTTT. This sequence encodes CASSQERFSGNTIYF.

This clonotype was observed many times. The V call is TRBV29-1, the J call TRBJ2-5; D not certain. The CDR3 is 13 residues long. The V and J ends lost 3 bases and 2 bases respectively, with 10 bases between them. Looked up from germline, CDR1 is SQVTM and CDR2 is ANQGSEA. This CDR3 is CSVDVWGQETQYF. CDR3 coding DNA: TGCAGCGTTGATGTGTGGGGACAAGAGACCCAGTACTTC.

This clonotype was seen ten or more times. The CDR3 region is CAWSVSSASYEQYF. CDR3 in DNA: TGTGCCTGGAGTGTCTCTAGCGCTTCCTACGAGCAGTACTTC. The V gene is TRBV30, the J gene TRBJ2-7, with D maybe TRBD2 (6 bases). The germline CDR1 and CDR2 sequences are GTSNPN and SVGIG (reference sequence). V dropped 0 bases and J dropped 1 base, with 10 bases sitting between them. The CDR3 is made up of 14 amino acids.

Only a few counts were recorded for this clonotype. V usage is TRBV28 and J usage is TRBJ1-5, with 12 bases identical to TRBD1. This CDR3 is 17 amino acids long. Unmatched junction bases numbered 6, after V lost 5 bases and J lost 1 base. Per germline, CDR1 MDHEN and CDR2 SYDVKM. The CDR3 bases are TGTGCCAGCAGTGGGGGACAGGGGGCGTCCAGCAATCAGCCCCAGCATTTT. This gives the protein CASSGGQGASSNQPQHF.

This chain's CDR3 is CSANSIPRNTEAFF. The DNA of the CDR3 is TGCAGTGCAAACTCAATTCCGAGGAACACTGAAGCTTTCTTT. This chain joins TRBV20-1 and TRBJ1-1, with D uncertain. Germline V gene sequence: CDR1 DFQATT, CDR2 SNEGSKA (reference sequence). Trimming stripped 6 bases from V and 1 base from J, with 15 bases between. The CDR3 covers 14 residues.